A selection of T cell receptor beta chains follows, all from one sample in a study of cytomegalovirus exposure and HLA in healthy donors. TCRdb's copy holds only in-frame clones and misses some; the assay was immunoSEQ multiplex PCR. There are about 150,000 clones in the sample; around 79% occur only once, and 3.5% to 4.5% lies in the top ten. Material: PBMCs. These receptors were collected from a human donor in good health. CDR3s include the opening cysteine and the closing phenylalanine or tryptophan. Each record gives: V gene, J gene, D gene, clone size, CDR3 DNA, CDR3 protein. The D gene is left open where the match is weak. A row's size may be missing; if present it is once, few, many or a size class.

TRBV7-9	TRBJ2-7	TRBD1	.	TGTGCCAGCAGCACCCGAGGACAGGCGAGCTCCTACGAGCAGTACTTC	CASSTRGQASSYEQYF
TRBV7-9	TRBJ2-3	TRBD2	.	TGTGCCAGCAGCTTAAGCCAGCGGGGGTCGGATACGCAGTATTTT	CASSLSQRGSDTQYF
TRBV19	TRBJ2-1	TRBD2	once	TGTGCCAGTATGAAGCTCGGGACTAGCGGTTACAATGAGCAGTTCTTC	CASMKLGTSGYNEQFF
TRBV11-2	TRBJ2-5	.	.	TGTGCCAGCAGGCCGACAGGTTCCGGTGAGACCCAGTACTTC	CASRPTGSGETQYF
TRBV5-6	TRBJ2-1	TRBD2	.	TGTGCCAGCAGCGGTTTAGGGCTAGCGGGAGGGCCGTATGAGCAGTTCTTC	CASSGLGLAGGPYEQFF
TRBV7-2	TRBJ2-3	TRBD2	.	TGTGCCAGCAGCCTGAGACTAGCGGGGGGGCGCACAGATACGCAGTATTTT	CASSLRLAGGRTDTQYF
TRBV10-2	TRBJ1-5	.	.	TGCGCCAGCAATGGGGGGGTCAATCAGCCCCAGCATTTT	CASNGGVNQPQHF
TRBV19	TRBJ2-7	.	.	TGTGCCAGTAGACCCGACAGCGATACCCACGAGCAGTACTTC	CASRPDSDTHEQYF
TRBV5-6	TRBJ2-7	TRBD1	.	TGTGCCAGCAGCTTGAAGGCAGGGGGCCACGAGCAGTACTTC	CASSLKAGGHEQYF
TRBV28	TRBJ2-1	TRBD2	few	TGTGCCAGCAGTTTTGCGACTAGCGGGGGGGCGGATCACAATGAGCAGTTCTTC	CASSFATSGGADHNEQFF
TRBV27	TRBJ2-7	TRBD1	.	TGTGCCAGCAGTTTTGGGGGACAGGTCTCCTACGAGCAGTACTTC	CASSFGGQVSYEQYF
TRBV7-2	TRBJ2-3	.	.	TGTGCCAGCAGCCAGGGGAGGGGGGGAGTGATGGATACGCAGTATTTT	CASSQGRGGVMDTQYF
TRBV28	TRBJ2-1	TRBD2	.	TGTGCCAGCAGTCTACTAGCGGGAGACGGAAGGTTAAATGAGCAGTTCTTC	CASSLLAGDGRLNEQFF
TRBV5-1	TRBJ2-7	.	.	TGCGCCAGCAGCCCGTTGGACAGCTACGAGCAGTACTTC	CASSPLDSYEQYF
TRBV7-2	TRBJ2-1	.	.	TGTGCCAGCAGCCCAGGAGGATCCTACAATGAGCAGTTCTTC	CASSPGGSYNEQFF
TRBV5-1	TRBJ2-5	TRBD1	.	TGCGCCAGCAGCTCGGGGACAGGGGTCCGTGAGACCCAGTACTTC	CASSSGTGVRETQYF
TRBV19	TRBJ1-1	.	.	TGTGCCAGTAGTATCGGCCCGTACAGGAACACTGAAGCTTTCTTT	CASSIGPYRNTEAFF
TRBV19	TRBJ1-2	TRBD1	once	TGTGCCAGTGGACAGGGGGACTATGGCTACACCTTC	CASGQGDYGYTF
TRBV25-1	TRBJ1-4	.	.	TGTGCCAGCAGAGCAGGACGTGCAACTAGTGAAAAACTGTTTTTT	CASRAGRATSEKLFF
TRBV19	TRBJ1-3	.	once	TGTGCCAGTTTAGGACAGAGCTCTGGAAACACCATATATTTT	CASLGQSSGNTIYF
TRBV7-2	TRBJ1-2	.	.	TGTGCCAGCACAGAGCAGGTGCGTGGCTACACCTTC	CASTEQVRGYTF
TRBV5-6	TRBJ2-2	TRBD1	.	TGTGCCAGCAGACTCGGGACAGGGGTAGTTACCGGGGAGCTGTTTTTT	CASRLGTGVVTGELFF
TRBV7-8	TRBJ2-7	.	.	TGTGCCAGCAGCTTAGGTGTGACAATTTACTACGAGCAGTACTTC	CASSLGVTIYYEQYF